This T cell receptor beta chain was obtained from a study of T cell clones after liver transplantation. V lost 4 bases and J lost 11, with 17 bases in between. The CDR3 length is 13 residues. Germline assignment: CDR1 MDHEN and CDR2 SYDVKM. Assay: immunoSEQ multiplex PCR; the TCRdb copy retains only in-frame clones and omits some. This table has fewer than 65,000 clones, 86% appearing once. The TCR was taken from a human patient who received a liver transplant. Some T cells may have come from the graft donor. This rearrangement joins TRBV28 to TRBJ1-1; the D is unclear. The sequencing used CD8+ T cells from blood, collected 12 months after liver transplant. The CDR3 DNA follows: TGTGCCAGCAGTTCGCTAGGTAAACCTGGGGCTTTCTTT. It translates to CASSSLGKPGAFF.